This is a list of T cell receptor beta chains from one sample in a study of shared clonotypes between healthy human individuals. The table came from immunoSEQ multiplex PCR; TCRdb's copy has only in-frame clones and leaves some out. The data show 2 million to 2.5 million clones, under 95% seen once. The sample taken for sequencing was naive CD4+ T cells from PBMCs. The source of these receptors is a man between 18 and 29 years old in good health. Some clones in this sample may be carry-over from other donors' samples. Both conserved end residues are part of each CDR3. A D gene is named only where the DNA matches it firmly. Rows may omit the clone size; those that give it use once, few, many or a size class.

J	D	V	size	CDR3	DNA
TRBJ2-7	NA	TRBV4-2	NA	CASSQDHPAVANPRDEQYF	TGTGCCAGCAGCCAAGATCATCCCGCAGTAGCAAACCCGCGGGACGAGCAGTACTTC
TRBJ1-1	NA	TRBV5-1	NA	CASSQQENTEAFF	TGCGCCAGCAGCCAGCAGGAGAACACTGAAGCTTTCTTT
TRBJ2-1	NA	TRBV19	NA	CASMDYLSSYNEQFF	TGTGCCAGTATGGACTACCTGAGCTCCTACAATGAGCAGTTCTTC
TRBJ2-1	NA	TRBV18	NA	CASSPRQELNEQFF	TGTGCCAGCTCACCAAGACAGGAACTGAATGAGCAGTTCTTC
TRBJ1-4	NA	TRBV9	NA	CASSPRRQGNEKLFF	TGTGCCAGCAGCCCCCGTCGGCAGGGAAATGAAAAACTGTTTTTT
TRBJ1-5	TRBD1	TRBV7-7	NA	CASSLRQGVNSNQPQHF	TGTGCCAGCAGCCTACGACAGGGGGTGAACAGCAATCAGCCCCAGCATTTT
TRBJ1-5	NA	TRBV7-2	NA	CASSYQGDGTQHF	TGTGCCAGCAGCTACCAGGGAGACGGAACCCAGCATTTT
TRBJ2-5	NA	TRBV7-9	NA	CASSLDYAKGETQYF	TGTGCCAGCAGCTTAGACTATGCCAAGGGGGAGACCCAGTACTTC
TRBJ1-1	NA	TRBV9	NA	CASSVATGRGAPTEAFF	TGTGCCAGCAGCGTAGCTACGGGGCGGGGGGCGCCCACTGAAGCTTTCTTT
TRBJ2-5	TRBD2	TRBV28	NA	CASSSAGGPETQYF	TGTGCCAGCAGCTCGGCGGGAGGGCCAGAGACCCAGTACTTC
TRBJ1-1	NA	TRBV5-8	NA	CATNAQYRDNTEAFF	TGTGCCACCAATGCTCAATACAGGGATAACACTGAAGCTTTCTTT
TRBJ1-1	NA	TRBV28	NA	CASSLSQLEAFF	TGTGCCAGCAGTTTAAGTCAACTTGAAGCTTTCTTT
TRBJ2-1	NA	TRBV11-3	NA	CASSSRADEQFF	TGTGCCAGCAGCTCCCGGGCCGATGAGCAGTTCTTC
TRBJ2-3	NA	TRBV28	NA	CASSGLTDTQYF	TGTGCCAGCAGTGGGCTTACAGATACGCAGTATTTT
TRBJ2-7	TRBD2	TRBV30	NA	CAWSGRLAGVVEQYF	TGTGCCTGGAGTGGAAGGCTAGCGGGAGTGGTCGAGCAGTACTTC
TRBJ1-4	TRBD1	TRBV19	NA	CASSMEGAGEKLFF	TGTGCCAGTAGTATGGAGGGGGCGGGTGAAAAACTGTTTTTT
TRBJ2-7	TRBD1	TRBV18	NA	CASSPIGQGSDEQYF	TGTGCCAGCTCACCGATAGGACAGGGCAGCGACGAGCAGTACTTC
TRBJ2-7	TRBD1	TRBV27	NA	CASRPGVGQGRNYEQYF	TGTGCCAGCAGGCCTGGAGTGGGACAGGGGCGAAACTACGAGCAGTACTTC
TRBJ2-3	NA	TRBV10-3	NA	CAISNQPGPDPGTDTQYF	TGTGCCATCAGTAATCAACCGGGACCCGATCCCGGGACAGATACGCAGTATTTT
TRBJ2-1	NA	TRBV7-2	NA	CASSLGWGGALRRNEQFF	TGTGCCAGCAGCTTAGGTTGGGGCGGGGCCCTCCGTAGAAATGAGCAGTTCTTC
TRBJ2-1	NA	TRBV28	NA	CASSSFAGDYNEQFF	TGTGCCAGCAGCAGTTTCGCCGGGGACTACAATGAGCAGTTCTTC
TRBJ2-6	TRBD1	TRBV4-1	NA	CASSRDSLASGANVLTF	TGCGCCAGCAGTCGGGACAGCCTAGCTTCTGGGGCCAACGTCCTGACTTTC
TRBJ2-3	NA	TRBV5-5	NA	CASSRQTLETDTQYF	TGTGCCAGCAGCAGGCAGACCTTGGAAACAGATACGCAGTATTTT
TRBJ1-3	NA	TRBV25-1	NA	CASSATADGNTIYF	TGTGCCAGCAGTGCTACAGCGGACGGGAACACCATATATTTT
TRBJ2-7	TRBD2	TRBV10-1	NA	CASSESVGSGKGEQYF	TGCGCCAGCAGTGAGTCGGTCGGTAGCGGGAAAGGAGAGCAGTACTTC
TRBJ1-5	TRBD1	TRBV5-8	NA	CASSAGTGVAQPQHF	TGTGCCAGCAGCGCCGGGACAGGGGTTGCTCAGCCCCAGCATTTT
TRBJ2-1	TRBD2	TRBV5-1	NA	CASSLGAGGAYNEQFF	TGCGCCAGCAGCTTGGGCGCGGGAGGAGCCTACAATGAGCAGTTCTTC
TRBJ1-1	NA	TRBV5-1	NA	CASSLALGTGNTEAFF	TGCGCCAGCAGCTTGGCGCTGGGGACGGGGAACACTGAAGCTTTCTTT
TRBJ1-1	TRBD1	TRBV19	once	CASRKGTANTEAFF	TGTGCCAGTAGGAAAGGGACAGCGAACACTGAAGCTTTCTTT
TRBJ1-4	NA	TRBV6-6	NA	CASRKDLAEKLFF	TGTGCCAGCAGGAAGGACTTGGCTGAAAAACTGTTTTTT
TRBJ2-3	NA	TRBV5-1	NA	CASSFGGTSTDTQYF	TGCGCCAGCAGCTTCGGCGGGACAAGCACAGATACGCAGTATTTT
TRBJ1-5	NA	TRBV30	NA	CAWSRGSNQPQHF	TGTGCCTGGAGCCGGGGAAGCAATCAGCCCCAGCATTTT
TRBJ2-7	TRBD2	TRBV19	NA	CASSRTSGGTYEQYF	TGTGCCAGTAGTAGAACTAGCGGGGGTACCTACGAGCAGTACTTC
TRBJ2-2	NA	TRBV5-1	few	CASSTVTNTGELFF	TGCGCCAGCAGTACGGTGACGAACACCGGGGAGCTGTTTTTT
TRBJ1-1	NA	TRBV28	NA	CASRTPGMNTEAFF	TGTGCCAGCAGGACGCCGGGGATGAACACTGAAGCTTTCTTT
TRBJ1-6	NA	TRBV5-6	once	CASSYRGSYNSPLHF	TGTGCCAGCAGCTATCGGGGCTCCTATAATTCACCCCTCCACTTT
TRBJ2-5	NA	TRBV5-1	NA	CASSLALVGETQYF	TGCGCCAGCAGCTTAGCCCTAGTAGGGGAGACCCAGTACTTC
TRBJ2-7	TRBD2	TRBV6-4	NA	CASSFLAGGEQYF	TGTGCCAGCAGCTTCCTAGCGGGAGGGGAGCAGTACTTC
TRBJ2-1	TRBD2	TRBV7-3	NA	CASSLGTSGNGEQFF	TGTGCCAGCAGCTTGGGGACTAGCGGGAATGGTGAGCAGTTCTTC
TRBJ1-2	NA	TRBV5-5	NA	CASSVLGTDYGYTF	TGTGCCAGCAGCGTGCTCGGGACGGACTATGGCTACACCTTC
TRBJ2-5	NA	TRBV5-5	NA	CASSLAVLAGETQYF	TGTGCCAGCAGCTTGGCCGTATTAGCAGGGGAGACCCAGTACTTC
TRBJ2-7	TRBD1	TRBV6-5	NA	CASSFTGGASREQYF	TGTGCCAGCAGTTTTACAGGGGGCGCTAGCCGCGAGCAGTACTTC
TRBJ1-4	NA	TRBV2	NA	CASSRGTNEKLFF	TGTGCCAGCAGTCGGGGGACTAATGAAAAACTGTTTTTT
TRBJ2-3	TRBD2	TRBV9	NA	CASSVEIAGFTDTQYF	TGTGCCAGCAGCGTAGAGATAGCGGGTTTCACAGATACGCAGTATTTT
TRBJ2-1	NA	TRBV4-1	NA	CASSQEVRLRTYNEQFF	TGCGCCAGCAGCCAAGAGGTCCGACTAAGAACCTACAATGAGCAGTTCTTC
TRBJ2-1	TRBD2	TRBV7-9	NA	CASSLTSGSFHEQFF	TGTGCCAGCAGCCTTACCAGCGGGAGTTTCCATGAGCAGTTCTTC
TRBJ1-5	TRBD1	TRBV28	NA	CASSLLTGGSQPQHF	TGTGCCAGCAGTTTATTGACAGGGGGCAGTCAGCCCCAGCATTTT
TRBJ2-1	NA	TRBV5-1	NA	CASSLPSGVNEQFF	TGCGCCAGCAGCCTCCCCAGCGGCGTCAATGAGCAGTTCTTC
TRBJ1-1	NA	TRBV27	NA	CASSLGRAFGTEAFF	TGTGCCAGCAGTTTAGGACGGGCCTTCGGCACTGAAGCTTTCTTT
TRBJ2-3	TRBD1	TRBV2	NA	CASSPTDRGRGDTQYF	TGTGCCAGCAGTCCGACGGACAGGGGGCGGGGAGATACGCAGTATTTT
TRBJ2-3	NA	TRBV5-1	NA	CASSRPEGGGTDTQYF	TGCGCCAGCAGCCGACCGGAGGGGGGTGGCACAGATACGCAGTATTTT
TRBJ2-1	TRBD2	TRBV12-5	NA	CASGISGSNEQFF	TGTGCTAGTGGTATAAGCGGGAGCAATGAGCAGTTCTTC
TRBJ1-2	NA	TRBV7-9	NA	CASSLGGQNYGYTF	TGTGCCAGCAGCTTAGGGGGCCAGAACTATGGCTACACCTTC
TRBJ1-2	NA	TRBV19	NA	CASSIQQGSGYTF	TGTGCCAGTAGTATCCAACAGGGTTCTGGCTACACCTTC
TRBJ2-6	NA	TRBV4-1	NA	CASGRAGANVLTF	TGCGCCAGCGGGAGAGCTGGGGCCAACGTCCTGACTTTC
TRBJ2-7	TRBD1	TRBV7-6	NA	CASSRGGQGYYEQYF	TGTGCCAGCAGCCGCGGGGGACAGGGGTACTACGAGCAGTACTTC
TRBJ2-1	NA	TRBV4-1	NA	CASSLLGPSERRRHEQFF	TGCGCCAGCAGCCTCCTTGGGCCAAGCGAGCGTAGAAGGCATGAGCAGTTCTTC
TRBJ1-1	NA	TRBV28	NA	CASSLSHPRGPGAEAFF	TGTGCCAGCAGTTTATCCCACCCGAGGGGACCGGGGGCTGAAGCTTTCTTT
TRBJ1-4	TRBD1	TRBV7-2	once	CASSLASTGMGEKLFF	TGTGCCAGCAGCTTAGCATCGACAGGGATGGGTGAAAAACTGTTTTTT